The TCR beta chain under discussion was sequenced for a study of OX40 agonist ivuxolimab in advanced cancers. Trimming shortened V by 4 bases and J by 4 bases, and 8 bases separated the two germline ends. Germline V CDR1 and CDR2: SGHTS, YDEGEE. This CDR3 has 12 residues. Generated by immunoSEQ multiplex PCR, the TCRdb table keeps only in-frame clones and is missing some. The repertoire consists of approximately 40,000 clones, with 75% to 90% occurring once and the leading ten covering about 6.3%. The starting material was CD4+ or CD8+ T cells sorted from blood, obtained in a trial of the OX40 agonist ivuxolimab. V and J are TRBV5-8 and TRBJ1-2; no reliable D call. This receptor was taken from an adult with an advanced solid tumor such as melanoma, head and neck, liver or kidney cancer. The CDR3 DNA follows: TGTGCCAGCAGCGCGGAGCCCTATGGCTACACCTTC. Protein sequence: CASSAEPYGYTF.